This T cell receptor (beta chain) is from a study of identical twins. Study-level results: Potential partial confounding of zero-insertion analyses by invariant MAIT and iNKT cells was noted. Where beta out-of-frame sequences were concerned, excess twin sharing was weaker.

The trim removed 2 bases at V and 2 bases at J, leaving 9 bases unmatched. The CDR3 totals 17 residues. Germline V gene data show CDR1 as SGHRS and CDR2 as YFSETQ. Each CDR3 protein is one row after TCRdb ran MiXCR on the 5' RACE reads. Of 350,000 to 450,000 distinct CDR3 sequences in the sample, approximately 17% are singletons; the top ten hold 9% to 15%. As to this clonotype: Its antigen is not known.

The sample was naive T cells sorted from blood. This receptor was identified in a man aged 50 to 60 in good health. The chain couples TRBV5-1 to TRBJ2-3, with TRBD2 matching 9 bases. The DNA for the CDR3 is TGCGCCAGCAGCTTAGCGGGGGGCCACTTGCTCACAGATACGCAGTATTTT. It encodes CASSLAGGHLLTDTQYF.